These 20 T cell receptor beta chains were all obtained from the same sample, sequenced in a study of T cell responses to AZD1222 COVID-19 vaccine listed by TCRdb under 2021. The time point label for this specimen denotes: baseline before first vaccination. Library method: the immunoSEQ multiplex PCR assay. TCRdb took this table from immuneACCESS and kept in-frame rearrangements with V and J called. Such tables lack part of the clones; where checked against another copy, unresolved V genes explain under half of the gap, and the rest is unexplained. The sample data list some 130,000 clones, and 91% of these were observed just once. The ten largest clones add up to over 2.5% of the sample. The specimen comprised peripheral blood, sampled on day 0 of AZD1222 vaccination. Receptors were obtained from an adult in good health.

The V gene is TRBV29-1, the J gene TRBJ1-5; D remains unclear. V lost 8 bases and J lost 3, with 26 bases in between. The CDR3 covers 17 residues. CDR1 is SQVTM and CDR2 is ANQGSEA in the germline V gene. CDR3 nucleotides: TGCAGCTGTTGGGAGGTCATCGTGATTCACGACAATCAGCCCCAGCATTTT. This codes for CSCWEVIVIHDNQPQHF.

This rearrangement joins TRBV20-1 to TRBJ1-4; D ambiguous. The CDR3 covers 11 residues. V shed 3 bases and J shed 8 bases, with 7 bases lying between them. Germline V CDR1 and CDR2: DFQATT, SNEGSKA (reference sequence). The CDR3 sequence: CSASRKEKLFF. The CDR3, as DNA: TGCAGTGCTAGCCGCAAGGAAAAACTGTTTTTT.

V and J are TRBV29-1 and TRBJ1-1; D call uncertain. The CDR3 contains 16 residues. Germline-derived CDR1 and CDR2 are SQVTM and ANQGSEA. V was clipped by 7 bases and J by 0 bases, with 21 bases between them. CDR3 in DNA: TGCAGCGGGGTTCGCCCGAATGGGGAAATGAACACTGAAGCTTTCTTT. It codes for CSGVRPNGEMNTEAFF.

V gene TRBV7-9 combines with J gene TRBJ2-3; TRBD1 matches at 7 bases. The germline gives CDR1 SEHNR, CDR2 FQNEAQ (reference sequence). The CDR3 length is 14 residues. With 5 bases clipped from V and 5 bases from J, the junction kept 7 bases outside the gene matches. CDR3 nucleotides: TGTGCCAGCAGCCCAGACAGGGAAAGAGATACGCAGTATTTT. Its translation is CASSPDRERDTQYF.

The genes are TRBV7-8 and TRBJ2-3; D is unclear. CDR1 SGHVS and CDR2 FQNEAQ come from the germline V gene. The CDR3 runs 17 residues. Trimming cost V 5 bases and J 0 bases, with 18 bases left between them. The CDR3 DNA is TGTGCCAGCAGCCCCTCCCTCTTAAGGGCCAGCACAGATACGCAGTATTTT. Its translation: CASSPSLLRASTDTQYF.

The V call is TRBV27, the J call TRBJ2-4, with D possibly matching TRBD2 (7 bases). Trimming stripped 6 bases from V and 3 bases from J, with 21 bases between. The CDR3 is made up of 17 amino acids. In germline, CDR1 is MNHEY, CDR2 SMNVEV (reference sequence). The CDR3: CASRPLGGLNGKNIQYF. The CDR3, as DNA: TGTGCCAGCAGACCCCTCGGGGGGCTGAATGGCAAAAACATTCAGTACTTC.

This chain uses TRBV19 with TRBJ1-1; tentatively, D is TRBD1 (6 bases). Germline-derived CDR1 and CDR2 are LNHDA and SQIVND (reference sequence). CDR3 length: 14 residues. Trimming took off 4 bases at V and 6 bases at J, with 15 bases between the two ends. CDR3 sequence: CASSRDTELAEAFF. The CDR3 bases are TGTGCCAGTAGTAGGGACACCGAACTAGCTGAAGCTTTCTTT.

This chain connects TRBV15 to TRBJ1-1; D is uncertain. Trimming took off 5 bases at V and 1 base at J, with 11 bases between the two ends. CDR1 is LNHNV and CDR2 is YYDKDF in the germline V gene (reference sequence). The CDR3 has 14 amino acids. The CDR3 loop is CATSRATTNTEAFF. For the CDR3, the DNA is TGTGCCACCAGCCGAGCAACGACGAACACTGAAGCTTTCTTT.

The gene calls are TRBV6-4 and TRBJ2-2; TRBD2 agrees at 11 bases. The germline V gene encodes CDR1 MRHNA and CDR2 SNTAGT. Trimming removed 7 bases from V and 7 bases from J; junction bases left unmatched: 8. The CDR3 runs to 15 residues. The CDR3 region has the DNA TGTGCCAGCAAAATAACTAGCGGGAGTGTCGGGGAGCTGTTTTTT. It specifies CASKITSGSVGELFF.

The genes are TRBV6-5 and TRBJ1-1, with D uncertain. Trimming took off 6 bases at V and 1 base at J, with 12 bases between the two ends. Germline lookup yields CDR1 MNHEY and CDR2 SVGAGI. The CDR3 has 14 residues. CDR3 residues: CASRSWAGNTEAFF. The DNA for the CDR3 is TGTGCCAGCAGGAGTTGGGCGGGGAACACTGAAGCTTTCTTT.

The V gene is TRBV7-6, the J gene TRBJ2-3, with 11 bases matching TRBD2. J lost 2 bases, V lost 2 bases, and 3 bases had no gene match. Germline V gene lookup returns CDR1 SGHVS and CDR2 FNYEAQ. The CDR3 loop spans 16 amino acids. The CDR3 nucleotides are TGTGCCAGCAGCTTACTAGCGGGAGGACTCACAGATACGCAGTATTTT. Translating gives CASSLLAGGLTDTQYF.

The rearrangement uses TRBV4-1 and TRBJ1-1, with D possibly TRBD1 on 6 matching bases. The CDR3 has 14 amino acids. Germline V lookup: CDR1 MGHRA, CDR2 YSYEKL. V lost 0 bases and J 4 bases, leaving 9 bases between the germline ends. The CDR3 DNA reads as TGCGCCAGCAGCCAAGATCCCAGGGGCACTGAAGCTTTCTTT. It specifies CASSQDPRGTEAFF.

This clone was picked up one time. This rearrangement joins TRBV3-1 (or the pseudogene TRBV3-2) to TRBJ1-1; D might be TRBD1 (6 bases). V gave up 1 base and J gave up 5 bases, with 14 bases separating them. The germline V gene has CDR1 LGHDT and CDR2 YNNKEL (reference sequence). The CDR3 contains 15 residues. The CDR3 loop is CASSQGQVRGTEAFF. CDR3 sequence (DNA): TGTGCCAGCAGCCAAGGACAGGTCCGGGGTACTGAAGCTTTCTTT.

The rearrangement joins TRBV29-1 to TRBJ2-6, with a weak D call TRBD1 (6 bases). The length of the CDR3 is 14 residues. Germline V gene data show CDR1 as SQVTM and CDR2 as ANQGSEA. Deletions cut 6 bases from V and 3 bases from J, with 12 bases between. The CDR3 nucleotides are TGCAGCGTGGACAGTCTGGTTGGGGCCAACGTCCTGACTTTC. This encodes CSVDSLVGANVLTF.

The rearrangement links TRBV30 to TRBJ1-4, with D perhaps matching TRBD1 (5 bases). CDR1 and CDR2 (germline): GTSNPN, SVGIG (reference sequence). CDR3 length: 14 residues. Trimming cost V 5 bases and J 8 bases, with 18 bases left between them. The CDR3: CAWPRQGEGEKLFF. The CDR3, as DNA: TGTGCCTGGCCCAGGCAGGGAGAGGGCGAAAAACTGTTTTTT.

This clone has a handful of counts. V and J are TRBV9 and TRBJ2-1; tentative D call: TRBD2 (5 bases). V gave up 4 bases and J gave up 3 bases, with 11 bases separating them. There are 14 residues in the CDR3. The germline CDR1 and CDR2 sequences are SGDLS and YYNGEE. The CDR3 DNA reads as TGTGCCAGCAGCCCAGATGGGAGCTACAATGAGCAGTTCTTC. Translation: CASSPDGSYNEQFF.

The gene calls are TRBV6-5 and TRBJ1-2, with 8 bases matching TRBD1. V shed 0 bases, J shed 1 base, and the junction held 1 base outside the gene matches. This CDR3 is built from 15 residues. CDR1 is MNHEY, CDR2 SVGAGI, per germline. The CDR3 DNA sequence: TGTGCCAGCAGTTACTCGGGACAGGTTAACTATGGCTACACCTTC. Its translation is CASSYSGQVNYGYTF.

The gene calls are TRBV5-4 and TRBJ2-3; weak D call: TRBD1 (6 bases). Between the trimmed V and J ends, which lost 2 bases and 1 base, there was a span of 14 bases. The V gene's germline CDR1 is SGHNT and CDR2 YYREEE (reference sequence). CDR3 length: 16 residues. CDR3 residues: CASSLRRGGGTDTQYF. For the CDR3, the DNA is TGTGCCAGCAGCTTACGCAGGGGTGGGGGCACAGATACGCAGTATTTT.

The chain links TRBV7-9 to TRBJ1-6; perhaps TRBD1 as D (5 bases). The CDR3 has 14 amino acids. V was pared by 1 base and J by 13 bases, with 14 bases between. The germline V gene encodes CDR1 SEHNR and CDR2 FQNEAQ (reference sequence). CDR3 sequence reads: CASSLGGVADPLHF. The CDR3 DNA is TGTGCCAGCAGCTTAGGAGGGGTGGCGGATCCCCTCCACTTT.

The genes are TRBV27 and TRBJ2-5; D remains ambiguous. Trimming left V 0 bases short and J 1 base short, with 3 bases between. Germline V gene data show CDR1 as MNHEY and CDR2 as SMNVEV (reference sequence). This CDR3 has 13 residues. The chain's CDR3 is CASSLSRQETQYF. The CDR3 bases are TGTGCCAGCAGTTTATCGCGCCAAGAGACCCAGTACTTC.